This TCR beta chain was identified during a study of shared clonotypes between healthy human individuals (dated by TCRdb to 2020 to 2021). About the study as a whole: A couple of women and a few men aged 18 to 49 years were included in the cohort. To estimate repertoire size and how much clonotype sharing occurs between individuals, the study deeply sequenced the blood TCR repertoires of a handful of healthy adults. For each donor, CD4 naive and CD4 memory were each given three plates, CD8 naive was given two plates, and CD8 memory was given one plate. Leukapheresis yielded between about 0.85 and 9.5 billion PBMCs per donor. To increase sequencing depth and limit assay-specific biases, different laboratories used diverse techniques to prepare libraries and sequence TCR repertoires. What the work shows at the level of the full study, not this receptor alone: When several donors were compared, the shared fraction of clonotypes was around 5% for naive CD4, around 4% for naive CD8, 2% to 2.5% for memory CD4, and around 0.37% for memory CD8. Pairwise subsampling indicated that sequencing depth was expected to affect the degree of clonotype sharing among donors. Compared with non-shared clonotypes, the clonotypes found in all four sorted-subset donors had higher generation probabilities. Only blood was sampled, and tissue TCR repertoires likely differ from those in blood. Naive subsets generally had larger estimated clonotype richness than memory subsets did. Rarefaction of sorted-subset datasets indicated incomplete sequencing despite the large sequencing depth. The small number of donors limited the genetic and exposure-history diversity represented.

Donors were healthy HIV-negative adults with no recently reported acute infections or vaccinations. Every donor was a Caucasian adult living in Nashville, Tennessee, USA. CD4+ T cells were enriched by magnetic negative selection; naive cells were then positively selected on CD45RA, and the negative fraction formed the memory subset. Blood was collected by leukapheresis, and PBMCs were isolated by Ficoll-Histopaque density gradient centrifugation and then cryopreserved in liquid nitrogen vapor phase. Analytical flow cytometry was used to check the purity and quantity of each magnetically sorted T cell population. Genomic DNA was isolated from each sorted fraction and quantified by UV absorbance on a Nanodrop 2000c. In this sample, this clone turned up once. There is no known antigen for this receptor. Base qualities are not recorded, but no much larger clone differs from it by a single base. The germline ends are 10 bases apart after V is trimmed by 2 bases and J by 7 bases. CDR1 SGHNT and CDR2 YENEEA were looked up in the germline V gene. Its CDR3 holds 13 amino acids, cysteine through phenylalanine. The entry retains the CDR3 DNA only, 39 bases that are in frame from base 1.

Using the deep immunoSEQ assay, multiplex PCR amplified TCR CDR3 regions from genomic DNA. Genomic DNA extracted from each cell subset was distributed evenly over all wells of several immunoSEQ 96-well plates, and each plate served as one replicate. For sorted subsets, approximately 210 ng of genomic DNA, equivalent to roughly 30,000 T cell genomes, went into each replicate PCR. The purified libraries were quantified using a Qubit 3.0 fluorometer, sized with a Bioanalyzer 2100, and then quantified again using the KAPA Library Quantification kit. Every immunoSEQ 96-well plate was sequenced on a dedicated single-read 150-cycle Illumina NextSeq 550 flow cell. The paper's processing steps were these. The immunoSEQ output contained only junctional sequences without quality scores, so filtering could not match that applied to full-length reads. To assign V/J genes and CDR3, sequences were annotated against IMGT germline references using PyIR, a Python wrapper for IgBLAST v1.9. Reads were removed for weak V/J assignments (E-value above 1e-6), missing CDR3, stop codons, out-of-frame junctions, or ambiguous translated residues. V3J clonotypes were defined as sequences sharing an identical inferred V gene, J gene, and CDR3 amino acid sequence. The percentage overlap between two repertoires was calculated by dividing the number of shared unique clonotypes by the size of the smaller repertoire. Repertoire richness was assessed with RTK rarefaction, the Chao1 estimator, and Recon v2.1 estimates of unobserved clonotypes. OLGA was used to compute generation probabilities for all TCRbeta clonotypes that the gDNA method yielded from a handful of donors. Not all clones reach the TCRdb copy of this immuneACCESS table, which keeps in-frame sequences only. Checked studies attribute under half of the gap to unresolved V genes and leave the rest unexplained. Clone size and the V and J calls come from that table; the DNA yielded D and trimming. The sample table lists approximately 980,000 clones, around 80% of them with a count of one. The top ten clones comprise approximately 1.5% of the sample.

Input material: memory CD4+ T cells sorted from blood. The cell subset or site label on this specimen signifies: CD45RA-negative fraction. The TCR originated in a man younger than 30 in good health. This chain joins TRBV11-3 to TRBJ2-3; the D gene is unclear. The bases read TGTGCCAGCAGCTTAACGGCAACGAATACGCAGTATTTT. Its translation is CASSLTATNTQYF. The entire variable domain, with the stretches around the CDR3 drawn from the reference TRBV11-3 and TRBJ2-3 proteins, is EAGVVQSPRYKIIEKKQPVAFWCNPISGHNTLYWYLQNLGQGPELLIRYENEEAVDDSQLPKDRFSAERLKGVDSTLKIQPAELGDSAVYLCASSLTATNTQYFGPGTRLTVL.